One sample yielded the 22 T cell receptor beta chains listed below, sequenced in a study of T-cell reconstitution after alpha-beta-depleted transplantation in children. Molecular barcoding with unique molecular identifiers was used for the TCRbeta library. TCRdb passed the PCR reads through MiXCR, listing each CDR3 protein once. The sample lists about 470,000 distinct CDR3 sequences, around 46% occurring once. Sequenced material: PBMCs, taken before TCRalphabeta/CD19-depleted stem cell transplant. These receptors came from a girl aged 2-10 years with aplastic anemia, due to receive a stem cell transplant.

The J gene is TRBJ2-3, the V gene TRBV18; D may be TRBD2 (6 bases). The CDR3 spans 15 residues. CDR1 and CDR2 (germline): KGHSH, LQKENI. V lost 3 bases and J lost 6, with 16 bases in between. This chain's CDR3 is CASSPGGTAEDTQYF. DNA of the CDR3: TGTGCCAGCTCACCGGGGGGAACCGCAGAGGATACGCAGTATTTT. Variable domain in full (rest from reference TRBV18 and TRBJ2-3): NAGVMQNPRHLVRRRGQEARLRCSPMKGHSHVYWYRQLPEEGLKFMVYLQKENIIDESGMPKERFSAEFPKEGPSILRIQQVVRGDSAAYFCASSPGGTAEDTQYFGPGTRLTVL.

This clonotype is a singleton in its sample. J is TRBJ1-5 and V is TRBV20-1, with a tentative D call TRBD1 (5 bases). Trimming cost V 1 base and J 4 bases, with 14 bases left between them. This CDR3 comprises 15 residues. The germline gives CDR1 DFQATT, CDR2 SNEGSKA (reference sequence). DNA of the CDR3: TGCAGTGCTAGAGTGGGGGGATCGGGAAATCAGCCCCAGCATTTT. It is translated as CSARVGGSGNQPQHF.

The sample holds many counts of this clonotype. Here the CDR3 DNA reads TGCGCCAGCAGCTTGGAATTAGCGACAGATACGCAGTATTTT. Translated: CASSLELATDTQYF. The chain carries TRBV5-1 and TRBJ2-3; possibly TRBD2 for D (5 bases). CDR3 size: 14 residues. V gave up 0 bases and J gave up 3 bases, with 8 bases separating them. The V gene's germline CDR1 is SGHRS and CDR2 YFSETQ.

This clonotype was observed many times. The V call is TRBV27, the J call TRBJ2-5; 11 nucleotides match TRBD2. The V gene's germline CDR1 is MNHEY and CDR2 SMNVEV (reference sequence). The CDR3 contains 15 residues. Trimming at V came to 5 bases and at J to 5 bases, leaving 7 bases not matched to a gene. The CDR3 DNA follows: TGTGCCAGCAGTCGTACTAGCGGGAGATTGGAGACCCAGTACTTC. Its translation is CASSRTSGRLETQYF.

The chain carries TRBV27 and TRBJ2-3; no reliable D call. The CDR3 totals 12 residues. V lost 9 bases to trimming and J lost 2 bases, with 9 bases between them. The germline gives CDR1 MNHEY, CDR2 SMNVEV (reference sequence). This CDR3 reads CASTDNTDTQYF. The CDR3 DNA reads TGTGCCAGTACCGATAACACAGATACGCAGTATTTT.

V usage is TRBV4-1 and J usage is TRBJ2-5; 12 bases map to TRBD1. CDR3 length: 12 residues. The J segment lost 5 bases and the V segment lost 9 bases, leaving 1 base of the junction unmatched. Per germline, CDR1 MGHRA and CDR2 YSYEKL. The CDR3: CASGTGGETQYF. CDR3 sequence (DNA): TGCGCCAGTGGGACAGGGGGCGAGACCCAGTACTTC.

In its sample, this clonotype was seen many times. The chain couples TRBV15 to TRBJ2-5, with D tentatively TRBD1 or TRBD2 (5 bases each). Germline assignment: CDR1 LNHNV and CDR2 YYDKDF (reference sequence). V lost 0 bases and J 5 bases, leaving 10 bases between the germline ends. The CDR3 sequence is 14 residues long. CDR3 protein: CATSRERGAETQYF. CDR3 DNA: TGTGCCACCAGCAGAGAAAGAGGGGCGGAGACCCAGTACTTC.

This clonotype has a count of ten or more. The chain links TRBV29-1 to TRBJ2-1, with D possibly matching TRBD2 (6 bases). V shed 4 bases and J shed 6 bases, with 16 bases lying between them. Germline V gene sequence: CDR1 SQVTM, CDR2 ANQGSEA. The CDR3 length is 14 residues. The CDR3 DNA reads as TGCAGCGTTGCAATTAGCCGGCGGGGCAATGAGCAGTTCTTC. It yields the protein CSVAISRRGNEQFF.

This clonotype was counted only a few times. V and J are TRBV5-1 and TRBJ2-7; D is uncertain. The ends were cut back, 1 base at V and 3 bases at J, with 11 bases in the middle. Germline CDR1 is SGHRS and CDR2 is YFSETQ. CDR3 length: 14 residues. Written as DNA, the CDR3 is TGCGCCAGCAGCTTGAGGGCCGCCGACTACGAGCAGTACTTC. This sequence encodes CASSLRAADYEQYF.

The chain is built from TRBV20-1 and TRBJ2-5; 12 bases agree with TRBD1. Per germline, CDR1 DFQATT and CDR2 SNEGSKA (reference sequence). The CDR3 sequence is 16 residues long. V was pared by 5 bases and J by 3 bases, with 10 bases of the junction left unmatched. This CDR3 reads CSAESWDRGREETQYF. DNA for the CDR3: TGCAGTGCTGAGAGTTGGGACAGGGGGCGCGAAGAGACCCAGTACTTC.

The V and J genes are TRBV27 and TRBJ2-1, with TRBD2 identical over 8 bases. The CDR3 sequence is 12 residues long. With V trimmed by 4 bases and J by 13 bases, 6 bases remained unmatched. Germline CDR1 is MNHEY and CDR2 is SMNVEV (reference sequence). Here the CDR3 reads CASSSRRGAQFF. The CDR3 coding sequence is TGTGCCAGCAGTTCGCGGCGGGGGGCACAGTTCTTC.

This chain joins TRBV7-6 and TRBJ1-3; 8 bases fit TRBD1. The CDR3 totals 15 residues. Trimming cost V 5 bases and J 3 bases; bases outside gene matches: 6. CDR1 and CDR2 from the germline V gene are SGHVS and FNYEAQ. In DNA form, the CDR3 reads TGTGCCAGCAGCCCCCAGGACAGGGATGGAAACACCATATATTTT. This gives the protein CASSPQDRDGNTIYF.

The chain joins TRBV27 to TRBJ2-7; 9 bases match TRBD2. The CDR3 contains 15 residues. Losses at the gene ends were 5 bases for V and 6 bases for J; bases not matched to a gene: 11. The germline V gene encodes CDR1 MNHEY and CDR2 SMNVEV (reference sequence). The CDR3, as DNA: TGTGCCAGCAGTCAAGGACTAGCGAACGGGGTCGAGCAGTACTTC. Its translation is CASSQGLANGVEQYF.

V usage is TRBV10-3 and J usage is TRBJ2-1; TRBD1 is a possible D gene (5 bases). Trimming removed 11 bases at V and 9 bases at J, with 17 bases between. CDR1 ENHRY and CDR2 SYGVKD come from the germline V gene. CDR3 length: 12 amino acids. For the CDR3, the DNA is TGTGCCTCAGGTCCAGGGCTTGGTGAGCAGTTCTTC. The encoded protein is CASGPGLGEQFF.

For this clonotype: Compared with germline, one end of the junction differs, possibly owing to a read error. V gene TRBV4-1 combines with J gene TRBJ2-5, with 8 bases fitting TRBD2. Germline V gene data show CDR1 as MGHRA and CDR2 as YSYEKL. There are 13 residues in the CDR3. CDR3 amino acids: CASSLAGKETHYF. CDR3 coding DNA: TGCGCCAGCAGCCTAGCGGGAAAAGAGACCCATTACTTC.

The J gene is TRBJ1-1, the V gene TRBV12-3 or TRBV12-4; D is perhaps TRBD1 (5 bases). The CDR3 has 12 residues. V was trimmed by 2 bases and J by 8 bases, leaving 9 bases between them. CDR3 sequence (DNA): TGTGCCAGCAGTTTATGGGGGTTGGAAGCTTTCTTT. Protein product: CASSLWGLEAFF.

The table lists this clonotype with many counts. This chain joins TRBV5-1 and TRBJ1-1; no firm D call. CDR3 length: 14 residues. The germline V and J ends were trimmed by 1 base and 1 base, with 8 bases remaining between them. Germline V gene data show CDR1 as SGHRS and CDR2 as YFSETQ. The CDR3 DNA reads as TGCGCCAGCAGCTTGCTCCGTGGGAACACTGAAGCTTTCTTT. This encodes CASSLLRGNTEAFF.

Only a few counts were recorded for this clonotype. This CDR3 is CSALGLADEQYF. The CDR3 region has the DNA TGCAGTGCCTTGGGACTAGCCGACGAGCAGTACTTC. This chain joins TRBV20-1 and TRBJ2-7; 9 bases fit TRBD2. The V gene end was trimmed by 6 bases and the J gene end by 5 bases; junction bases not matched to a gene: 5. Germline V gives CDR1 DFQATT, CDR2 SNEGSKA (reference sequence). The CDR3 sequence is 12 residues long.

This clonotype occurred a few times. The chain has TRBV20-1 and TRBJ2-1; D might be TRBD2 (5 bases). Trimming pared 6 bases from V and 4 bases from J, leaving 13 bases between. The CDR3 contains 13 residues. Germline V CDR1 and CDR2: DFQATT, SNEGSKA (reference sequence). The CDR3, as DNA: TGCAGTGCCCACTCGGGAAGGTACAATGAGCAGTTCTTC. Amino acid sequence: CSAHSGRYNEQFF.

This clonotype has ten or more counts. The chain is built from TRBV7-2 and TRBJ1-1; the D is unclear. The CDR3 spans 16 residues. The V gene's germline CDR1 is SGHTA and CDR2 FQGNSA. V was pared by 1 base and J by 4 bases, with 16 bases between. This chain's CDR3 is CASSLDGAGLSTEAFF. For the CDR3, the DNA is TGTGCCAGCAGCTTAGATGGCGCAGGTCTTAGCACTGAAGCTTTCTTT.

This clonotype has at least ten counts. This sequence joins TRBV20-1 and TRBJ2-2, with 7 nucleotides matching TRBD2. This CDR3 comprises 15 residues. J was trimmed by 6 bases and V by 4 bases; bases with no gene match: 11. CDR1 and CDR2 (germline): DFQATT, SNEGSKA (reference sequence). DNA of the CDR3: TGCAGTGCTACCGTACTAGCGACGGGGGCCGGGGAGCTGTTTTTT. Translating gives CSATVLATGAGELFF.

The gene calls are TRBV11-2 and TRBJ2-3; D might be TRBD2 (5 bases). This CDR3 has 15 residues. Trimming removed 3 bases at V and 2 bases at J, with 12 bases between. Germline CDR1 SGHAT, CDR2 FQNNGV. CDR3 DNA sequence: TGTGCCAGCAGCTTGCACCGGGGTAACACAGATACGCAGTATTTT. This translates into CASSLHRGNTDTQYF.